The 19 T cell receptor beta chains presented below share a single source sample, sequenced in a study of identical twins. TCRdb re-derived calls from the 5' RACE reads in MiXCR, one entry per CDR3 protein. The sample shows approximately 280,000 distinct CDR3 sequences, around 8.8% of them seen only once. This sample also appeared in a second study, on yellow fever vaccine responses in identical twins.

Sequences were obtained from memory (CD45RO+) T cells sorted from blood. These receptor sequences come from a woman aged 18-29 years in good health.

The chain recombines TRBV6-1 with TRBJ2-5; 12 positions match TRBD2. The CDR3 extends over 15 amino acids. Per germline, CDR1 MNHNS and CDR2 SASEGT. With 7 bases clipped from V and 4 bases from J, the junction kept 7 bases outside the gene matches. The CDR3 DNA sequence: TGTGCCAGCACTCTGACTAGCGGGGGATCAGAGACCCAGTACTTC. This codes for CASTLTSGGSETQYF.

By share, this clonotype ranks as medium-sized (0.01 to 0.1%). The gene calls are TRBV5-1 and TRBJ1-5; weak D call: TRBD1 (6 bases). Trimming took off 4 bases at V and 1 base at J, with 12 bases between the two ends. The CDR3 totals 15 residues. Looked up from germline, CDR1 is SGHRS and CDR2 is YFSETQ. The CDR3 spells CASSPVGASNQPQHF. The CDR3 nucleotides read TGCGCCAGCAGCCCCGTGGGGGCAAGCAATCAGCCCCAGCATTTT.

This clonotype came up a few times. The chain recombines TRBV20-1 with TRBJ1-1; 7 bases map to TRBD1. The CDR3 covers 13 residues. CDR1 is DFQATT, CDR2 SNEGSKA, per germline (reference sequence). V lost 0 bases and J lost 5; bases outside the gene matches: 3. CDR3 sequence (DNA): TGCAGTGCTAGAGAAGGGGGCGAGACTGAAGCTTTCTTT. The encoded protein is CSAREGGETEAFF.

This clonotype was observed many times. The CDR3 region has the DNA TGTGCCAGCAGAGGGGGTAGCGGGAACACCGGGGAGCTGTTTTTT. Amino acid sequence: CASRGGSGNTGELFF. The chain is built from TRBV2 and TRBJ2-2; D is perhaps TRBD1 or TRBD2 (6 bases each). The CDR3 is 15 residues long. Germline lookup yields CDR1 SNHLY and CDR2 FYNNEI. With 6 bases removed from V and 1 base from J, the gap between germline ends came to 12 bases.

CDR3 sequence reads: CASRNLVGETQYF. CDR3 coding DNA: TGTGCCAGCAGAAACCTTGTGGGAGAGACCCAGTACTTC. V and J are TRBV6-6 and TRBJ2-5, with D unresolved. V was trimmed by 6 bases and J by 4 bases, leaving 12 bases between them. Per the germline V gene, CDR1 is MNHNY and CDR2 is SVGAGI (reference sequence). The CDR3 is made up of 13 amino acids.

This clonotype was observed a few times. The V gene is TRBV4-1, the J gene TRBJ1-2; the D is unclear. The CDR3 has 14 amino acids. V shed 8 bases and J shed 1 base, with 14 bases lying between them. Germline CDR1 and CDR2: MGHRA and YSYEKL. In nucleotides, the CDR3 is TGCGCCAGCGACGGAGGAAGTGGTAACTATGGCTACACCTTC. It is translated as CASDGGSGNYGYTF.

This clonotype was counted many times. The J gene is TRBJ1-1, the V gene TRBV12-3 or TRBV12-4, with TRBD1 matching over 7 bases. This CDR3 region has 15 residues. J gave up 2 bases and V 2 bases, and 5 bases lay outside the gene matches. CDR3 sequence: CASSLYGTANTEAFF. Here the CDR3 DNA reads TGTGCCAGCAGTTTATATGGGACAGCAAACACTGAAGCTTTCTTT.

This clonotype was observed once. This chain joins TRBV7-9 and TRBJ2-5, with D perhaps given as TRBD1 or TRBD2 (5 bases each). The CDR3 consists of 15 residues. Germline V gene data show CDR1 as SEHNR and CDR2 as FQNEAQ (reference sequence). Deletions cut 5 bases from V and 4 bases from J, with 17 bases between. CDR3 DNA sequence: TGTGCCAGCAGCACAGACCGGGACCCTGGAGAGACCCAGTACTTC. Translated, it gives CASSTDRDPGETQYF.

This clonotype was seen ten or more times. The V and J genes are TRBV7-8 and TRBJ2-7; 11 nucleotides match TRBD1. Per the germline V gene, CDR1 is SGHVS and CDR2 is FQNEAQ. J was trimmed by 4 bases and V by 8 bases; bases with no gene match: 13. The CDR3 consists of 16 residues. CDR3 sequence: CASAARGQGVSYEQYV. CDR3 nucleotide sequence: TGTGCCAGCGCGGCTCGGGGACAGGGGGTTTCGTACGAGCAGTACGTC.

This clonotype was counted a few times. The rearrangement links TRBV11-2 to TRBJ2-1; D is possibly TRBD2 (5 bases). V lost 5 bases to trimming and J lost 0 bases, with 17 bases between them. Germline V CDR1 and CDR2: SGHAT, FQNNGV. The CDR3 totals 17 residues. This CDR3 reads CASSPGVAGFSYNEQFF. Written as DNA, the CDR3 is TGTGCCAGCAGCCCCGGGGTGGCCGGATTCTCCTACAATGAGCAGTTCTTC.

This clonotype was detected many times. The chain links TRBV6-1 to TRBJ2-1, with D perhaps assigned TRBD1 or TRBD2 (6 bases each). This CDR3 spans 15 amino acids. The V and J ends lost 3 bases and 3 bases respectively, with 12 bases between them. From germline, CDR1 is MNHNS and CDR2 SASEGT. CDR3 sequence: CASSERDNLYNEQFF. The CDR3 nucleotides are TGTGCCAGCAGTGAGCGGGACAACCTCTACAATGAGCAGTTCTTC.

This clonotype was picked up many times. The chain couples TRBV14 to TRBJ2-2; no definite D call. Germline V lookup: CDR1 SGHDN, CDR2 FVKESK. This CDR3 contains 14 residues. V was clipped by 1 base and J by 6 bases, with 9 bases between them. The DNA for the CDR3 is TGTGCCAGCAGCCAAGGAGTAGTATCCGGGGAGCTGTTTTTT. It codes for CASSQGVVSGELFF.

The sample holds a few counts of this clonotype. The chain combines TRBV20-1 with TRBJ2-5; TRBD1 is a possible D gene (6 bases). The CDR3 contains 14 residues. Germline V gives CDR1 DFQATT, CDR2 SNEGSKA (reference sequence). The V gene lost 6 bases and the J gene lost 5 bases, with 19 bases spanning the gap. The DNA of the CDR3 is TGCAGTGCCCCACGGCAGGGGAGAAGGGAGACCCAGTACTTC. Translation gives CSAPRQGRRETQYF.

There are many counts of this clonotype. The chain employs TRBV7-9 and TRBJ2-1; D is unclear. Trimming removed 1 base from V and 4 bases from J, with 17 bases in between. The CDR3 totals 17 residues. Germline CDR1 and CDR2: SEHNR and FQNEAQ (reference sequence). The CDR3 bases are TGTGCCAGCAGCTTAGGTTTTGGCCCGACCTCGTACAATGAGCAGTTCTTC. Translating it yields CASSLGFGPTSYNEQFF.

V usage is TRBV5-1 and J usage is TRBJ2-2, with D perhaps TRBD2 (5 bases). Trimming stripped 0 bases from V and 8 bases from J, with 11 bases between. CDR1 is SGHRS, CDR2 YFSETQ, per germline. This CDR3 is built from 14 residues. The CDR3 DNA reads TGCGCCAGCAGCTTGGATAGGCGCGGGGGGGAGCTGTTTTTT. This sequence encodes CASSLDRRGGELFF.

This clonotype was counted at least ten times. The V call is TRBV12-3 or TRBV12-4, the J call TRBJ2-1; the D gene is possibly TRBD2 (7 bases). V shed 5 bases and J shed 7 bases, with 9 bases lying between them. This CDR3 spans 12 amino acids. CDR3 nucleotide sequence: TGTGCCAGCAGTAGGGGGGGAAATGAGCAGTTCTTC. It translates to CASSRGGNEQFF.

The chain carries TRBV3-1 and TRBJ2-3, with D unresolved. The V end was cut by 3 bases, the J end by 6 bases, with 13 bases between. CDR3 size: 14 residues. The V gene's germline CDR1 is LGHDT and CDR2 YNNKEL (reference sequence). The chain's CDR3 is CASSHSLGPDTQYF. Written as DNA, the CDR3 is TGTGCCAGCAGCCATTCGCTCGGGCCGGATACGCAGTATTTT.

There are a few counts of this clonotype. V usage is TRBV5-1 and J usage is TRBJ1-2, with 8 bases matching TRBD1. Germline trimming cut 3 bases from V and 5 bases from J; bases unmatched to any gene: 9. The germline V gene encodes CDR1 SGHRS and CDR2 YFSETQ. The length of the CDR3 is 15 residues. For the CDR3, the DNA is TGCGCCAGCAGCTCCCGGACAGGGACCAATTATGGCTACACCTTC. Translating it yields CASSSRTGTNYGYTF.

The chain employs TRBV29-1 and TRBJ2-1; D unclear. The CDR3 sequence is 16 residues long. In germline, CDR1 is SQVTM, CDR2 ANQGSEA. V was trimmed by 0 bases and J by 8 bases, leaving 20 bases between them. The CDR3 protein is CSVEERILSMGDEQFF. The DNA of the CDR3 is TGCAGCGTTGAAGAGAGAATCTTGTCAATGGGTGATGAGCAGTTCTTC.